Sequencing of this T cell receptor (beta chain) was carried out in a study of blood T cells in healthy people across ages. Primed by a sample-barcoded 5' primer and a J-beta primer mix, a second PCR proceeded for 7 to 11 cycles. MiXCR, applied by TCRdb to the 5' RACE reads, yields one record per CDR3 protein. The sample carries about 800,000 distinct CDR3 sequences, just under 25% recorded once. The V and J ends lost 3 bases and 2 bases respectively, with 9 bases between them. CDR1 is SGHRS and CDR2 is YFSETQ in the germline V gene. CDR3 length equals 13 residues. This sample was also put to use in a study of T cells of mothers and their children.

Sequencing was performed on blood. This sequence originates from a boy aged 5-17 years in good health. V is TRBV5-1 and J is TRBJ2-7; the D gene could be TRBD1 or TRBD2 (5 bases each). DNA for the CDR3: TGCGCCAGCAGCTGGGACCCCGCCTACGAGCAGTACTTC. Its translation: CASSWDPAYEQYF.